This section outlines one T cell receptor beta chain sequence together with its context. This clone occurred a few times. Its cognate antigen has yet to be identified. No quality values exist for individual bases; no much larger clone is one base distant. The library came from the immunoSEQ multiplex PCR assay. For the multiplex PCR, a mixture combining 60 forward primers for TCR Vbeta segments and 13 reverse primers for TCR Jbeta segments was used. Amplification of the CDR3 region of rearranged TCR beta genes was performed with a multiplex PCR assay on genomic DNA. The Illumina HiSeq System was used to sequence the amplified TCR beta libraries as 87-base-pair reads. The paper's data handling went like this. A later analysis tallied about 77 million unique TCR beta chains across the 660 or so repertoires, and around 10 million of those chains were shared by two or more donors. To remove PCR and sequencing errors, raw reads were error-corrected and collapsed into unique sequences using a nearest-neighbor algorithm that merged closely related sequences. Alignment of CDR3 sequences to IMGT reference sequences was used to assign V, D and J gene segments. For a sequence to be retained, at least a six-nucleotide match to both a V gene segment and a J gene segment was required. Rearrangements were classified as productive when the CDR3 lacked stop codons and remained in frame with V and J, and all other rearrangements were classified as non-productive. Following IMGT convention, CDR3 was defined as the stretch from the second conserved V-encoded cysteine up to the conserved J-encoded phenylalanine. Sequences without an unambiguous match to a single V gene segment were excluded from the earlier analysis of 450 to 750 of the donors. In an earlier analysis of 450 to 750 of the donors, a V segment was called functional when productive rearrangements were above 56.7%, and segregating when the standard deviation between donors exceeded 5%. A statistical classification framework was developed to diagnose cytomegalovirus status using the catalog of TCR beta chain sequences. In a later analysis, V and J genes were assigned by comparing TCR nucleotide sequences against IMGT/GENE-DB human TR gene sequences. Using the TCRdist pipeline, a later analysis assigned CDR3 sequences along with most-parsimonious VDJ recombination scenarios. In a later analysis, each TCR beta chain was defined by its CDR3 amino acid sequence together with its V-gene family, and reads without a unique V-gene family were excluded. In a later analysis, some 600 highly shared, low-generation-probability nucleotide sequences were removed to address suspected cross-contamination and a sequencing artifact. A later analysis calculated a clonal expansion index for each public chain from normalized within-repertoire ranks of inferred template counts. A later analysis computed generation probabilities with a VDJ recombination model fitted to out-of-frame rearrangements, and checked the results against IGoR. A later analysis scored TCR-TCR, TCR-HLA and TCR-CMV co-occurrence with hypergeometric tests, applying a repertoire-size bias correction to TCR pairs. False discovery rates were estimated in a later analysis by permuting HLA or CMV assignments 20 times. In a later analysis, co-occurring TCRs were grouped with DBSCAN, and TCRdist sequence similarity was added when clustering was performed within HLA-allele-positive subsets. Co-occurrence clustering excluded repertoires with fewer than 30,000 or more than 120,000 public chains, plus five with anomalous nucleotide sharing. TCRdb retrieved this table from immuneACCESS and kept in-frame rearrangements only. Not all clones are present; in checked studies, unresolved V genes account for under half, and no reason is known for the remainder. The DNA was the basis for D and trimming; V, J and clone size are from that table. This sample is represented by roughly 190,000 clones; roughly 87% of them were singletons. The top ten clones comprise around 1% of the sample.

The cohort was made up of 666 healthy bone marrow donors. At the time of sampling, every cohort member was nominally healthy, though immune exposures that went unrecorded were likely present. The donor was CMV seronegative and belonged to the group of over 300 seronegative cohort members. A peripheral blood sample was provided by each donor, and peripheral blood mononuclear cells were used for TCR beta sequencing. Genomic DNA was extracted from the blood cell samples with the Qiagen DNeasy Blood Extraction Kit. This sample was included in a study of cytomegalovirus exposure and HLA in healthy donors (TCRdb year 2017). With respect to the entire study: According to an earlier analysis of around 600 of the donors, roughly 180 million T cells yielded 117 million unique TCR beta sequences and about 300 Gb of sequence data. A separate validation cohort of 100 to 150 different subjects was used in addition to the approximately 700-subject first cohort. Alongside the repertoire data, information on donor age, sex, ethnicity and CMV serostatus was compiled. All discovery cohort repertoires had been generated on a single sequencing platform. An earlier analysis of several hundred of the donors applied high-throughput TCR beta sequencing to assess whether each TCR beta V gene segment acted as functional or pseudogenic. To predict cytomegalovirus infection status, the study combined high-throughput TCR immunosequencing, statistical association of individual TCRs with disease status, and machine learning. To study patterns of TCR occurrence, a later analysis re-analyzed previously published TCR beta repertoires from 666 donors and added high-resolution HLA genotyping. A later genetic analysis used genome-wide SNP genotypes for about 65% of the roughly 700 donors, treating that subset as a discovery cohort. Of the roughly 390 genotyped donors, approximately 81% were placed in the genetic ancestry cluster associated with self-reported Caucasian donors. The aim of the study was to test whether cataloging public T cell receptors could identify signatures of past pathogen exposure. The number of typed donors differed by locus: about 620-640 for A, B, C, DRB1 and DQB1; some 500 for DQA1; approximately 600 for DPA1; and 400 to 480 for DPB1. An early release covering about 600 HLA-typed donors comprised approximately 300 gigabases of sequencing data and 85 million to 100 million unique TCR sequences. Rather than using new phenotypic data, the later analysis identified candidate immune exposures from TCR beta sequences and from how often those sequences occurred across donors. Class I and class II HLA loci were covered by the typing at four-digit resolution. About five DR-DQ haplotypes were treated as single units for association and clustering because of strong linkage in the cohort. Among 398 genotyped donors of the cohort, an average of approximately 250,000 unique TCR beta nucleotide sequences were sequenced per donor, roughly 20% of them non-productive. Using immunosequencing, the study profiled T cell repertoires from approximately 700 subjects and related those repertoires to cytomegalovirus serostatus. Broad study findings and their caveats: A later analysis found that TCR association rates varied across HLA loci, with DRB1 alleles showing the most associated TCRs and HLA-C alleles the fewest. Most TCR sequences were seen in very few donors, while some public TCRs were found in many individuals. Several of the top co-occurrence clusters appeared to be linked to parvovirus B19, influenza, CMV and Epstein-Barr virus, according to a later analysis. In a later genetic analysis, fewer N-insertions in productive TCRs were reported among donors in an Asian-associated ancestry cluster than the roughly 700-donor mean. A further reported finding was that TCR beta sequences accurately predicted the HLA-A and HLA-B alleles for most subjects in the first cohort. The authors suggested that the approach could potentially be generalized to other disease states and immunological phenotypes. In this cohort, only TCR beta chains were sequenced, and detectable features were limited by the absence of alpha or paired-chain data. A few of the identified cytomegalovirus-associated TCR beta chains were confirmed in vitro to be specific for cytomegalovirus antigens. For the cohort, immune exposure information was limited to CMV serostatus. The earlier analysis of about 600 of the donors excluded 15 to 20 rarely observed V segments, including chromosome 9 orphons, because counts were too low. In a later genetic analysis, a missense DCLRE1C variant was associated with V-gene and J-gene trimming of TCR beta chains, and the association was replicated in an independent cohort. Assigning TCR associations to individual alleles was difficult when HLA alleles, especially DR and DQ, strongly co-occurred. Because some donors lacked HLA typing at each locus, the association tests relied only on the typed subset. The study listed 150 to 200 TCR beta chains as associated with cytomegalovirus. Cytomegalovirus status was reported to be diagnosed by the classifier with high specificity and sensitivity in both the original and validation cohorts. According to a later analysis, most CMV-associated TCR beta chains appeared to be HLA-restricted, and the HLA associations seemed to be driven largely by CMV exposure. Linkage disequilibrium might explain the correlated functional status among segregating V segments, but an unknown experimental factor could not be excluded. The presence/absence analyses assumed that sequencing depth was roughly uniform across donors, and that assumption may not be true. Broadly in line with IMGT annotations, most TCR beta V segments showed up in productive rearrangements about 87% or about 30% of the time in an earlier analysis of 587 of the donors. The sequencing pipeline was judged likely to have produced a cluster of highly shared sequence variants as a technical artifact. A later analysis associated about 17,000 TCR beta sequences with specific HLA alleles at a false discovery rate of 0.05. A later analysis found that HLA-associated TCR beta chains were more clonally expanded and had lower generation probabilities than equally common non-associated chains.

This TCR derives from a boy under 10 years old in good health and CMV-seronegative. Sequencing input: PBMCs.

The CDR3 region: CAIRGESNQPQHF. The DNA reads TGTGCCATCAGAGGAGAGAGTAATCAGCCCCAGCATTTT. The chain couples TRBV10-3 to TRBJ1-5; a confident D gene designation cannot be given. V is reduced by 6 bases and J by 4 bases, leaving a spacing of 10 bases between them. The CDR1 and CDR2 encoded by the germline V gene are ENHRY and SYGVKD. The CDR3 holds 13 amino acids from the cysteine to the phenylalanine. The kept DNA is CDR3 alone, 39 bases in frame from the first base.